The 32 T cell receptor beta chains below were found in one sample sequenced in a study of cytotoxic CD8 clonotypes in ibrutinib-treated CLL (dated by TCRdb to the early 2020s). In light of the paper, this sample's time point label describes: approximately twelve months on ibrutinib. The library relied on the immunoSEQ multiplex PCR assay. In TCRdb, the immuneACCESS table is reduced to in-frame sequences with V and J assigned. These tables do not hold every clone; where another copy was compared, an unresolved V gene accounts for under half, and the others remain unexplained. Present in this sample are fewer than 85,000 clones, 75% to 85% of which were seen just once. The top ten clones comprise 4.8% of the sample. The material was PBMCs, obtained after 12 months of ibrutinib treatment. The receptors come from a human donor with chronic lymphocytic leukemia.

The DNA for the CDR3 is TGTGCCAGCAACCCTCCGGGACTAGCGGGGACCTACGAGCAGTACTTC. This translates into CASNPPGLAGTYEQYF. V is TRBV28 and J is TRBJ2-7; 13 bases agree with TRBD2. The CDR3 has 16 amino acids. V lost 7 bases and J lost 2; bases outside the gene matches: 8. Germline V gene lookup returns CDR1 MDHEN and CDR2 SYDVKM. Full variable domain (outside the CDR3, taken from reference TRBV28 and TRBJ2-7): DVKVTQSSRYLVKRTGEKVFLECVQDMDHENMFWYRQDPGLGLRLIYFSYDVKMKEKGDIPEGYSVSREKKERFSLILESASTNQTSMYLCASNPPGLAGTYEQYFGPGTRLTVT.

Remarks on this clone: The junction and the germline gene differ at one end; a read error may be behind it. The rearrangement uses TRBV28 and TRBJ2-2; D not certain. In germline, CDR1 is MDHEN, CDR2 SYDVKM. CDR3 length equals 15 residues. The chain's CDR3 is CTSSFNSFRSGELFF. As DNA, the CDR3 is TGTACCAGCAGTTTCAATTCGTTCCGATCCGGGGAGCTGTTTTTT.

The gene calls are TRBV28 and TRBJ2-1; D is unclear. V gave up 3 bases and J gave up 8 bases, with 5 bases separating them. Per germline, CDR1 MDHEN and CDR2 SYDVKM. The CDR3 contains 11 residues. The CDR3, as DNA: TGTGCCAGCAGTTTGAGCGATGAGCAGTTCTTC. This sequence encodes CASSLSDEQFF.

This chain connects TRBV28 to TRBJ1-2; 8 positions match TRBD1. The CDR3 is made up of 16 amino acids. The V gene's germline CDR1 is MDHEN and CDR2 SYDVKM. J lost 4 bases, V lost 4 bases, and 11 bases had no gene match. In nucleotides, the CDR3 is TGTGCCAGCAGTTCTCCTGGGACAGGATCCGCCTATGGCTACACCTTC. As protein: CASSSPGTGSAYGYTF.

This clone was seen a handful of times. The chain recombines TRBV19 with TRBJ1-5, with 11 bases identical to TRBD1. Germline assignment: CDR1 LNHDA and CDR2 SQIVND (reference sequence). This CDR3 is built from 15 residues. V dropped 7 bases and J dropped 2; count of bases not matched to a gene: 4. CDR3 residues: CASTWGQGGNQPQHF. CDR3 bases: TGTGCCAGTACCTGGGGACAGGGGGGCAATCAGCCCCAGCATTTT.

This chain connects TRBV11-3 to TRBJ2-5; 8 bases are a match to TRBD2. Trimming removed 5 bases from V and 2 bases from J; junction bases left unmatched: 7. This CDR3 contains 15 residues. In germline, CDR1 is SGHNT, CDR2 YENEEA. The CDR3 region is CASSRGAGEQETQYF. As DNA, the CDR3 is TGTGCCAGCAGCCGAGGAGCGGGAGAACAAGAGACCCAGTACTTC.

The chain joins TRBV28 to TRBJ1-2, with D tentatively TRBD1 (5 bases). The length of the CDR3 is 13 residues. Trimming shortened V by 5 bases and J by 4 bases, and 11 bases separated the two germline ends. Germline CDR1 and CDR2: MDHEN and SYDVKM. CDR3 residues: CASSPRQIYGYTF. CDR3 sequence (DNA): TGTGCCAGCAGTCCGAGACAGATCTATGGCTACACCTTC.

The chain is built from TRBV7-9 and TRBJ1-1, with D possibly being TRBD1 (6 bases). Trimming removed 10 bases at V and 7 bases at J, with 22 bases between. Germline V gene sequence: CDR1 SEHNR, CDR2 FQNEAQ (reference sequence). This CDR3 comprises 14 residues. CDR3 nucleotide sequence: TGTGCCACCTCACTGGGGGGGCCGATAAGTGAAGCTTTCTTT. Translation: CATSLGGPISEAFF.

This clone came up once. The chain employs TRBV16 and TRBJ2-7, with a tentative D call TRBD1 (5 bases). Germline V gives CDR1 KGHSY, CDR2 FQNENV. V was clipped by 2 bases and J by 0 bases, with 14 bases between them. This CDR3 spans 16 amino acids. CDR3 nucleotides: TGTGCCAGCAGCCAACCGCCCAGGGCCTTCTCCTACGAGCAGTACTTC. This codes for CASSQPPRAFSYEQYF.

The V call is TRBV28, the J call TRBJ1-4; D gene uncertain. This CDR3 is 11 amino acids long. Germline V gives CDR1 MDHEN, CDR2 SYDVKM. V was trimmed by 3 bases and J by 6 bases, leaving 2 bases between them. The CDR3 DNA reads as TGTGCCAGCAGTTTTGATGAAAAACTGTTTTTT. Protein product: CASSFDEKLFF.

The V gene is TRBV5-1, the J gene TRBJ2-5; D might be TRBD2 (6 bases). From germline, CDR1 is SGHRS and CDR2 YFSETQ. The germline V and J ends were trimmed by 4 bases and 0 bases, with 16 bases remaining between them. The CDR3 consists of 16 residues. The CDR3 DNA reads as TGCGCCAGCAGCCTCGGAGAGGCGGGGTACCAAGAGACCCAGTACTTC. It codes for CASSLGEAGYQETQYF.

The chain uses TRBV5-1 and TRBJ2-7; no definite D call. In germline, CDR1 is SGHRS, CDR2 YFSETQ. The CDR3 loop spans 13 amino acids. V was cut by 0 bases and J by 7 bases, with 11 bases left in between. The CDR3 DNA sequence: TGCGCCAGCAGCTTGGGTGATGCGCGAGAGCAGTACTTC. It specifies CASSLGDAREQYF.

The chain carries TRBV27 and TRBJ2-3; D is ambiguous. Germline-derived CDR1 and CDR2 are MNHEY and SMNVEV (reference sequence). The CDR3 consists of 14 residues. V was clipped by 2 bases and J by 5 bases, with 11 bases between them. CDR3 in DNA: TGTGCCAGCAGTTTAAAGGCTGGCCAAGATACGCAGTATTTT. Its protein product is CASSLKAGQDTQYF.

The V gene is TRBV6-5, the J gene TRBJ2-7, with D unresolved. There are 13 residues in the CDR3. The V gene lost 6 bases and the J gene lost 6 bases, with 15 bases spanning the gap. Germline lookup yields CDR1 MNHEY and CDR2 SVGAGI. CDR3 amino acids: CASRRGPVGEQYF. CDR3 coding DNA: TGTGCCAGCAGACGCGGCCCTGTGGGCGAGCAGTACTTC.

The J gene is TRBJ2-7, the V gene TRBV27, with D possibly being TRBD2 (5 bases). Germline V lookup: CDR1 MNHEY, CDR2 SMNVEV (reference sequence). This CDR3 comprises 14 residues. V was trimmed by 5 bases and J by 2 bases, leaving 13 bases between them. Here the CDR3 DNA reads TGTGCCAGCAGTGCGGACTTAAGCCCCTACGAGCAGTACTTC. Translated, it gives CASSADLSPYEQYF.

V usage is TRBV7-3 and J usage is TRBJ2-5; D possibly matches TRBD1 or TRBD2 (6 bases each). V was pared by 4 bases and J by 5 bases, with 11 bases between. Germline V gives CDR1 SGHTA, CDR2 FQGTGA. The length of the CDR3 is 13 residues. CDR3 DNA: TGTGCCAGCAGCTCACAGGGAGGTGAGACCCAGTACTTC. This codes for CASSSQGGETQYF.

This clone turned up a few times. The CDR3 loop reads CASRDQGGGTEAFF. CDR3 coding DNA: TGCGCCAGCAGGGATCAGGGGGGTGGCACTGAAGCTTTCTTT. V usage is TRBV5-1 and J usage is TRBJ1-1, with 7 bases identical to TRBD1. Trimming at V came to 5 bases and at J to 4 bases, leaving 8 bases not matched to a gene. This CDR3 has 14 amino acids. Per the germline V gene, CDR1 is SGHRS and CDR2 is YFSETQ.

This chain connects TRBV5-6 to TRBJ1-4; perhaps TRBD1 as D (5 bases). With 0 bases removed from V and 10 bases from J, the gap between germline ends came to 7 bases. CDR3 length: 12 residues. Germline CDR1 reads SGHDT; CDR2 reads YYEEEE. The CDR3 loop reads CASSLGGAKLFF. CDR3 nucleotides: TGTGCCAGCAGCTTGGGGGGCGCAAAACTGTTTTTT.

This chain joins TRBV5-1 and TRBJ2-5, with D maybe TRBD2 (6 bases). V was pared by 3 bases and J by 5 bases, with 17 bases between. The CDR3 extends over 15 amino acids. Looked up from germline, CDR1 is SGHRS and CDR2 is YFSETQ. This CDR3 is CASSSGRGSPETQYF. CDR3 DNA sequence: TGCGCCAGCAGCTCGGGACGGGGGAGTCCGGAGACCCAGTACTTC.

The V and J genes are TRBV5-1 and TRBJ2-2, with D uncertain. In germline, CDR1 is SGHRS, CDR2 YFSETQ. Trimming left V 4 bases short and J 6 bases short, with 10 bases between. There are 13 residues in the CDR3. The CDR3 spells CASSPRSAGELFF. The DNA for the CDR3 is TGCGCCAGCAGCCCCCGGTCCGCCGGGGAGCTGTTTTTT.

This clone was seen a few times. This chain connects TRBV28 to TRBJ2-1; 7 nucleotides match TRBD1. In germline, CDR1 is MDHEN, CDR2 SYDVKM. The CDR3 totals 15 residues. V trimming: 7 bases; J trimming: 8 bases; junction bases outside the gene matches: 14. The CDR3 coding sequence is TGTGCCAGCACTACAACCGCGACAGGGCGGGATGAGCAGTTCTTC. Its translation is CASTTTATGRDEQFF.

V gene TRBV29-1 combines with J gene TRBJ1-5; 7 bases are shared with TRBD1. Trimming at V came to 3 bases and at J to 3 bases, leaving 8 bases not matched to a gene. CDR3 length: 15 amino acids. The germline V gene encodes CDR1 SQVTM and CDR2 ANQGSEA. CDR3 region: CSVEVTGEPNQPQHF. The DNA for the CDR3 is TGCAGCGTTGAGGTAACAGGGGAGCCCAATCAGCCCCAGCATTTT.

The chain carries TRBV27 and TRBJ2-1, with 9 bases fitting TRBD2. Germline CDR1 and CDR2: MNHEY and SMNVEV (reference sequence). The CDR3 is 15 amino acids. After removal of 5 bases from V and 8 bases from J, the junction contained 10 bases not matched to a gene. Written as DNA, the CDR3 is TGTGCCAGCAGTCCCGGGGTAGCGGGAGTCGATGAGCAGTTCTTC. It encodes CASSPGVAGVDEQFF.

The CDR3 region is CASSRHGGLSGELFF. CDR3 sequence (DNA): TGTGCCAGCAGCCGGCATGGGGGACTTTCCGGGGAGCTGTTTTTT. The chain joins TRBV6-1 to TRBJ2-2; possibly TRBD2 for D (6 bases). The V gene lost 6 bases and the J gene lost 6 bases, with 17 bases spanning the gap. In germline, CDR1 is MNHNS, CDR2 SASEGT. This CDR3 region has 15 residues.

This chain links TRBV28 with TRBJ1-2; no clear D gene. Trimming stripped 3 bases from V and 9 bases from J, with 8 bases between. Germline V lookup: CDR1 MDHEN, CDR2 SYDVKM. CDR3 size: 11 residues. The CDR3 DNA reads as TGTGCCAGCAGTTTCCGCCAGAGCTACACCTTC. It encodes CASSFRQSYTF.

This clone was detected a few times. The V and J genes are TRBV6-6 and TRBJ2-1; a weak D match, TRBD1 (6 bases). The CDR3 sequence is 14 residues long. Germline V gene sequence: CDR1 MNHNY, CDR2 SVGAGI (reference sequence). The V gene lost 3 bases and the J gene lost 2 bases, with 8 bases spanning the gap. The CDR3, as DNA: TGTGCCAGCAGTTATGAGGGGGCCTACAATGAGCAGTTCTTC. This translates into CASSYEGAYNEQFF.

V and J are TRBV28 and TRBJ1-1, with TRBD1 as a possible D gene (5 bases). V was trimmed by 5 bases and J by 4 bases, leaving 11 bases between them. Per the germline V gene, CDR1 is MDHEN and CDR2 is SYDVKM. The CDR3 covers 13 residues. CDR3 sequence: CASSEGVLTEAFF. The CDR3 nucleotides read TGTGCCAGCAGTGAAGGGGTCCTCACTGAAGCTTTCTTT.

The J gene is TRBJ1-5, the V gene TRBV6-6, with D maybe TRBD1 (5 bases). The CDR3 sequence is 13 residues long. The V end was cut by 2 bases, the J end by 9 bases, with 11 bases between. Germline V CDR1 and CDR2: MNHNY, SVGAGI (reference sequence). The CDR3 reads CASSYPQGGPQHF. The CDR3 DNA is TGTGCCAGCAGTTACCCCCAGGGTGGGCCCCAGCATTTT.

The CDR3 bases are TGTGCCAGCACCCCCCTCGGGTCCGGCACAGATACGCAGTATTTT. It encodes CASTPLGSGTDTQYF. The rearrangement uses TRBV6-1 and TRBJ2-3; D is unclear. From germline, CDR1 is MNHNS and CDR2 SASEGT. The CDR3 covers 15 residues. Trimming took off 7 bases at V and 1 base at J, with 15 bases between the two ends.

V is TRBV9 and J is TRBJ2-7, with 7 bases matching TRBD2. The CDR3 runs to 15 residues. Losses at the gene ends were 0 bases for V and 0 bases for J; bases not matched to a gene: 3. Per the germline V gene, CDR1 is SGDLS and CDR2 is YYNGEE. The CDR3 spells CASSVAGTNSYEQYF. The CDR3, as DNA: TGTGCCAGCAGCGTAGCAGGGACTAACTCCTACGAGCAGTACTTC.

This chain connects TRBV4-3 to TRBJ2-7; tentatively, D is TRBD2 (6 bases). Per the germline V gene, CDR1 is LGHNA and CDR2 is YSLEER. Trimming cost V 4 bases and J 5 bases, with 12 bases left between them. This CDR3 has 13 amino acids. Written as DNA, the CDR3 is TGCGCCAGCAGCCCGGGGCGGGATGACGAGCAGTACTTC. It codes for CASSPGRDDEQYF.

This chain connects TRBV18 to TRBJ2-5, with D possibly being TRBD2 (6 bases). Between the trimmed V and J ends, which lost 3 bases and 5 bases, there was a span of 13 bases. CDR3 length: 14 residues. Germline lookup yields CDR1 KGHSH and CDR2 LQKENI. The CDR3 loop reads CASSPLLGGETQYF. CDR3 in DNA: TGTGCCAGCTCACCCCTACTAGGAGGGGAGACCCAGTACTTC. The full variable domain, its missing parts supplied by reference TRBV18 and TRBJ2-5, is NAGVMQNPRHLVRRRGQEARLRCSPMKGHSHVYWYRQLPEEGLKFMVYLQKENIIDESGMPKERFSAEFPKEGPSILRIQQVVRGDSAAYFCASSPLLGGETQYFGPGTRLLVL.